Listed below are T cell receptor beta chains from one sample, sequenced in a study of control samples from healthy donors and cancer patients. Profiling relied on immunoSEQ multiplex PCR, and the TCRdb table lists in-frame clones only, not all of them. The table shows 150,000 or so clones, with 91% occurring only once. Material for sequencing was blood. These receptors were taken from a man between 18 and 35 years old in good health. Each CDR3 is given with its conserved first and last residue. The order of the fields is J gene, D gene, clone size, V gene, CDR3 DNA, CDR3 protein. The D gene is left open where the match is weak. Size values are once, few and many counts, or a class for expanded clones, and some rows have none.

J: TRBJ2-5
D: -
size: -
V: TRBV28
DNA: TGTGCCAGCAGTTTGGGCAGGGAAGAGACCCAGTACTTC
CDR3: CASSLGREETQYF

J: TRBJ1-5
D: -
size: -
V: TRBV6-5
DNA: TGTGCCAGCAGTTACACCAGGGGCAATCAGCCCCAGCATTTT
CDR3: CASSYTRGNQPQHF

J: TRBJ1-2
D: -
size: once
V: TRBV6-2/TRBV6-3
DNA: TGTGCCAGCAGTTCGGCCCCTTGGATGGGCTACACCTTC
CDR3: CASSSAPWMGYTF

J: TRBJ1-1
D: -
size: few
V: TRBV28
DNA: TGTGCCACCGGAGCCCTTCCGACTGAAGCTTTCTTT
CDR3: CATGALPTEAFF

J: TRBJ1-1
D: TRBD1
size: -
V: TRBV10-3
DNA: TGTGCCATCAAGGCCTTCGGGACAGGGATCACTGAAGCTTTCTTT
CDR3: CAIKAFGTGITEAFF

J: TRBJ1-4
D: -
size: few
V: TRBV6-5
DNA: TGTGCCAGCACCCGCACAACTAATGAAAAACTGTTTTTT
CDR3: CASTRTTNEKLFF

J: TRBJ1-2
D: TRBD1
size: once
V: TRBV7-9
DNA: TGTGCCAGCAGCTTCACCGGGACAGGAGCGAATTCTAACTATGGCTACACCTTC
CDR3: CASSFTGTGANSNYGYTF

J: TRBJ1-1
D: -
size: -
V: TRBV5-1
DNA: TGCGCCAGCAGCTTGGTAGGTACAATGGGCACTGAAGCTTTCTTT
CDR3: CASSLVGTMGTEAFF

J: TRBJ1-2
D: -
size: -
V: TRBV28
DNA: TGTGCCAGCAGTCACGGGAGGGGGACCTTAGCTAACTATGGCTACACCTTC
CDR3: CASSHGRGTLANYGYTF

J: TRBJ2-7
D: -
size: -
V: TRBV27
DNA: TGTGCCAGCAGTTTATCCGACAGCTACGAGCAGTACTTC
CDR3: CASSLSDSYEQYF

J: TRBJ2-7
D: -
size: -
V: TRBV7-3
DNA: TGTGCCAGCAGCTCGGGGTCGGGGCCGTACGAGCAGTACTTC
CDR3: CASSSGSGPYEQYF

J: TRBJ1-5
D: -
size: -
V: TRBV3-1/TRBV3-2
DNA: TGTGCCAGCAGCCAACAGGGCAATCAGCCCCAGCATTTT
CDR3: CASSQQGNQPQHF

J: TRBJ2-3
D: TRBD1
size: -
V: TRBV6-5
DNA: TGTGCCAGCAGGCCACAGGGGGCGCGGACAGATACGCAGTATTTT
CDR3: CASRPQGARTDTQYF

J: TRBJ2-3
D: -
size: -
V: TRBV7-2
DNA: TGTGCCAGCAGCTTAGGGGTTGGGGCAGGCACAGATACGCAGTATTTT
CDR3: CASSLGVGAGTDTQYF

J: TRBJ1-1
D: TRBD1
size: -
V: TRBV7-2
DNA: TGTGCCAGCAGCCCATACAGGGGAAACACTGAAGCTTTCTTT
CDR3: CASSPYRGNTEAFF

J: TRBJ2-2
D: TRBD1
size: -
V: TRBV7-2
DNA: TGTGCCAGCAGCCTCCGACAGACAGGGGGGAACACCGGGGAGCTGTTTTTT
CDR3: CASSLRQTGGNTGELFF

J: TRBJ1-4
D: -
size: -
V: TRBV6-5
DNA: TGTGCCAGCAGTTACGTCCAGGGTCCTAATGAAAAACTGTTTTTT
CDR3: CASSYVQGPNEKLFF

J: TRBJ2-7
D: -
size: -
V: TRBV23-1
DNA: TGCGCCAGCAGTCCCGAGACACCATACTACGAGCAGTACTTC
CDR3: CASSPETPYYEQYF

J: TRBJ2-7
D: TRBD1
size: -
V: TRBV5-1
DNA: TGCGCCAGCAGCTTGGGGGACAGGGGCGAGCAGTACTTC
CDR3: CASSLGDRGEQYF

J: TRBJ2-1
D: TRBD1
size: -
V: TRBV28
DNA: TGTGCCAGCAGCCCTCTGGGACAGGGTTCCGATGAGCAGTTCTTC
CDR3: CASSPLGQGSDEQFF

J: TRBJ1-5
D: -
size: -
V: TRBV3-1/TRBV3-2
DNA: TGTGCCAGCAGCCAACTTGGCAATCAGCCCCAGCATTTT
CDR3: CASSQLGNQPQHF

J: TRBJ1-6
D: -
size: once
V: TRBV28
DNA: TGTGCCAGCAGTTTATATAATAATTCACCCCTCCACTTT
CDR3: CASSLYNNSPLHF

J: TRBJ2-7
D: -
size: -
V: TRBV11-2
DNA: TGTGCCAGCAGCTTGGGACTCCCGATTTACGAGCAGTACTTC
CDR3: CASSLGLPIYEQYF

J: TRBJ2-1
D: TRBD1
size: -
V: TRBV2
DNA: TGTGCCAGCAGCCTCGCGGGACAGGGGAAGAATGAGCAGTTCTTC
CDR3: CASSLAGQGKNEQFF

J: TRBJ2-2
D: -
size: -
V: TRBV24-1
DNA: TGTGCCACCAGTGATTGGCAGGGGAACCTACTTAACACCGGGGAGCTGTTTTTT
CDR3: CATSDWQGNLLNTGELFF

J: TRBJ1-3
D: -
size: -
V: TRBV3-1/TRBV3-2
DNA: TGTGCCAGCAGCCAAGGGGTGGGAGCTGGAAACACCATATATTTT
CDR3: CASSQGVGAGNTIYF

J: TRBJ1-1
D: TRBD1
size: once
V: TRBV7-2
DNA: TGTGCCAGCAGCTTGACAGGGAAGAACACTGAAGCTTTCTTT
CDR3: CASSLTGKNTEAFF

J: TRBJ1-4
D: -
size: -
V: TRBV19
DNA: TGTGCCAGTAGTATAGATGCGGGGGGCAATGAAAAACTGTTTTTT
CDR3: CASSIDAGGNEKLFF

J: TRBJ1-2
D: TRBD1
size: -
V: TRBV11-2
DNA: TGTGCCAGCAGCACAGGGGTCTTTGGCTACACCTTC
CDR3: CASSTGVFGYTF

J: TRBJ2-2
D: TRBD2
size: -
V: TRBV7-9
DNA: TGTGCCAGCAGCGGACGAGGAGGGGAGGGGCGACTTAACACCGGGGAGCTGTTTTTT
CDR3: CASSGRGGEGRLNTGELFF

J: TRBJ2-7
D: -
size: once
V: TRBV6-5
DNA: TGTGCCAGCAGGGGGAGGGGGGAAGTCAACGAGCAGTACTTC
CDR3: CASRGRGEVNEQYF

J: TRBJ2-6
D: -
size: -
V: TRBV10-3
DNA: TGTGCCATCAGTGATCCGGGACCGAGCTCTGGGGCCAACGTCCTGACTTTC
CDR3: CAISDPGPSSGANVLTF

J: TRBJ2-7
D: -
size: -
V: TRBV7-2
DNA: TGTGCCAGCAGCACAGACTCGTTTTACGAGCAGTACTTC
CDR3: CASSTDSFYEQYF

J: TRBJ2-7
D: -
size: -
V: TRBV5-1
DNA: TGCGCCAGCAGGCCCGACACCGGAGCCTACGAGCAGTACTTC
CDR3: CASRPDTGAYEQYF